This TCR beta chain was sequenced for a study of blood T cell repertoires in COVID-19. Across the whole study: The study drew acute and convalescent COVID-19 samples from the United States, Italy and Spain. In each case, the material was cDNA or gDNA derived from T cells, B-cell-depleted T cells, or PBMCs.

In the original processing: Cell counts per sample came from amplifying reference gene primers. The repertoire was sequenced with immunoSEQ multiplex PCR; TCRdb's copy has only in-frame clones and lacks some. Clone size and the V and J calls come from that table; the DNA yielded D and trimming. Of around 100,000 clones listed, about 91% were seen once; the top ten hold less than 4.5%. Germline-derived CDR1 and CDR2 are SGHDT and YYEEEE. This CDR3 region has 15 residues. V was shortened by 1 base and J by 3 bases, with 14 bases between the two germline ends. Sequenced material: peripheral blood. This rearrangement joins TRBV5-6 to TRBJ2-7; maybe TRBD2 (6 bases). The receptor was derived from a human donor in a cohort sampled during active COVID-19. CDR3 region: CASSLSAGTHYEQYF. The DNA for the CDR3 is TGTGCCAGCAGCTTGTCAGCCGGGACTCACTACGAGCAGTACTTC.